Listed below are T cell receptor beta chains from one sample, sequenced in a study of blood T cell repertoires in COVID-19. Clones were sequenced by immunoSEQ multiplex PCR, and TCRdb holds only the in-frame ones, with some missing. The data contain roughly 140,000 clones, about four fifths of them singletons. Sample: peripheral blood. Every receptor here comes from a human donor in a cohort sampled during active COVID-19. The CDR3 runs from the conserved cysteine through the conserved F or W. D genes are given only for firm matches. Clone size appears in some rows only: once, few, many, or a class for an expanded clone.

TRBD2,TRBJ2-3,TRBV27,few,CASSPLSGRGALDTQYF,TGTGCCAGCAGTCCCCTCAGCGGGAGAGGGGCGTTGGATACGCAGTATTTT
NA,TRBJ1-4,TRBV4-3,NA,CASSQDILDEKLFF,TGCGCCAGCAGCCAAGACATTCTAGATGAAAAACTGTTTTTT
TRBD2,TRBJ2-1,TRBV5-1,NA,CASSPGLAGADNEQFF,TGCGCCAGCAGCCCCGGACTAGCGGGAGCTGACAATGAGCAGTTCTTC
TRBD1,TRBJ2-7,TRBV2,once,CASSERRQGAFEQYF,TGTGCCAGCAGTGAGAGGCGACAGGGGGCCTTCGAGCAGTACTTC
NA,TRBJ2-7,TRBV10-1,NA,CASSEKERRDYEQYF,TGCGCCAGCAGTGAGAAGGAAAGGAGGGACTACGAGCAGTACTTC
TRBD2,TRBJ2-3,TRBV3-1/TRBV3-2,NA,CASSFSGSTDTQYF,TGTGCCAGCAGCTTTAGCGGGAGTACAGATACGCAGTATTTT
NA,TRBJ1-1,TRBV12-3/TRBV12-4,NA,CASSFELPTEAFF,TGTGCCAGCAGTTTTGAGTTACCCACTGAAGCTTTCTTT
NA,TRBJ2-2,TRBV11-2,NA,CASSPRGSRPGELFF,TGTGCCAGCAGCCCCAGAGGGTCGAGGCCCGGGGAGCTGTTTTTT
TRBD1,TRBJ2-7,TRBV27,NA,CASRDRVGSYEQYF,TGTGCCAGCAGGGACAGGGTTGGCTCCTACGAGCAGTACTTC
TRBD1,TRBJ2-7,TRBV2,NA,CASTSRDRVYEQYF,TGTGCCAGCACAAGTCGGGACAGGGTCTACGAGCAGTACTTC
NA,TRBJ2-7,TRBV5-5,NA,CASSLARTTIEQYF,TGTGCCAGCAGCTTGGCCCGGACTACCATCGAGCAGTACTTC
NA,TRBJ1-2,TRBV14,NA,CASSPPDGLYGYTF,TGTGCCAGCAGCCCCCCCGACGGACTATATGGCTACACCTTC
TRBD2,TRBJ2-1,TRBV19,many,CASSIRQIAGGDNEQFF,TGTGCCAGTAGTATAAGGCAGATAGCGGGAGGGGATAATGAGCAGTTCTTC
TRBD2,TRBJ2-1,TRBV10-3,NA,CAMSGRTSSYNEQFF,TGTGCCATGAGCGGGAGGACGAGCTCCTACAATGAGCAGTTCTTC
TRBD1,TRBJ2-6,TRBV7-9,NA,CASSYMGQGQRANVLTF,TGTGCCAGCAGCTACATGGGACAGGGACAAAGGGCCAACGTCCTGACTTTC
TRBD1,TRBJ1-6,TRBV15,once,CATSVTDRGYSPLHF,TGTGCCACCAGCGTTACTGACAGGGGGTATTCACCCCTCCACTTT
NA,TRBJ2-1,TRBV15,NA,CATSRVGGTGQNRYEQFF,TGTGCCACCAGCAGAGTAGGGGGAACGGGCCAGAATCGGTATGAGCAGTTCTTC
NA,TRBJ1-4,TRBV28,NA,CASRTWGVEEKLFF,TGTGCCAGCAGAACATGGGGGGTGGAGGAAAAACTGTTTTTT
TRBD2,TRBJ2-1,TRBV28,NA,CASNQRAGVDNEQFF,TGTGCCAGCAACCAGCGGGCGGGAGTAGACAATGAGCAGTTCTTC
TRBD2,TRBJ2-1,TRBV9,NA,CASSPLAGGGNEQFF,TGTGCCAGCAGCCCCCTAGCGGGAGGTGGGAATGAGCAGTTCTTC
NA,TRBJ2-2,TRBV13,NA,CASSPPGLEGTGELFF,TGTGCCAGCAGCCCGCCGGGACTCGAGGGAACCGGGGAGCTGTTTTTT
TRBD1,TRBJ1-4,TRBV5-1,NA,CASSLGLRTGQQEKLFF,TGCGCCAGCAGCTTGGGTCTACGGACAGGGCAGCAGGAAAAACTGTTTTTT
NA,TRBJ2-5,TRBV5-5,NA,CASSLGPEETQYF,TGTGCCAGCAGCTTGGGGCCCGAAGAGACCCAGTACTTC
TRBD1,TRBJ2-7,TRBV14,NA,CASSQVQGAFVEQYF,TGTGCCAGCAGCCAAGTACAGGGGGCGTTCGTCGAGCAGTACTTC
TRBD2,TRBJ2-7,TRBV27,NA,CASSLARGLAVQGYEQYF,TGTGCCAGCAGTTTAGCCCGAGGACTAGCGGTCCAAGGGTACGAGCAGTACTTC
TRBD2,TRBJ2-7,TRBV10-1,NA,CAIPKKGTSGIGTYEQYF,TGCGCCATTCCCAAAAAGGGGACTAGCGGAATTGGAACCTACGAGCAGTACTTC
NA,TRBJ1-2,TRBV29-1,NA,CSVRQVYGYTF,TGCAGCGTTCGCCAGGTCTATGGCTACACCTTC
NA,TRBJ1-6,TRBV9,NA,CASSVGAGQYPYSPLHF,TGTGCCAGCAGCGTAGGTGCAGGGCAATACCCTTATTCACCCCTCCACTTT
TRBD1,TRBJ2-4,TRBV6-2/TRBV6-3,NA,CASSYPTGVLAKNIQYF,TGTGCCAGCAGTTACCCTACAGGGGTTCTAGCCAAAAACATTCAGTACTTC
TRBD1,TRBJ1-2,TRBV28,NA,CASRPQGGGYTF,TGTGCCAGCCGACCCCAGGGGGGCGGCTACACCTTC
TRBD1,TRBJ1-5,TRBV27,once,CASSFLQGWQPQHF,TGTGCCAGCAGTTTCCTACAGGGGTGGCAGCCCCAGCATTTT
TRBD2,TRBJ2-7,TRBV7-9,NA,CASSLVSAGGPYEQYF,TGTGCCAGCAGCTTAGTTTCGGCGGGAGGGCCCTACGAGCAGTACTTC
TRBD1,TRBJ2-1,TRBV19,NA,CASNPGTGLYNEQFF,TGTGCCAGTAACCCAGGGACAGGCCTCTACAATGAGCAGTTCTTC
TRBD1,TRBJ2-1,TRBV6-6,few,CASRDRGGLNEQFF,TGTGCCAGCAGAGACAGGGGGGGGCTCAATGAGCAGTTCTTC
TRBD2,TRBJ2-7,TRBV28,NA,CASSPLGTSGRYEQYF,TGTGCCAGCAGTCCCCTCGGGACTAGCGGGAGGTACGAGCAGTACTTC
TRBD2,TRBJ2-1,TRBV6-4,once,CASSDSGTSGYNEQFF,TGTGCCAGCAGTGACTCGGGGACTAGCGGCTACAATGAGCAGTTCTTC
NA,TRBJ2-3,TRBV27,NA,CASSFGGIRVDTQYF,TGTGCCAGCAGTTTCGGTGGGATCAGGGTAGATACGCAGTATTTT
NA,TRBJ1-2,TRBV7-2,NA,CASSLAWSGGSGGYTF,TGTGCCAGCAGCTTAGCGTGGTCAGGAGGTTCTGGCGGCTACACCTTC
TRBD1,TRBJ2-7,TRBV5-1,NA,CASSVDRAYEQYF,TGCGCCAGCAGCGTGGACAGGGCCTACGAGCAGTACTTC
NA,TRBJ2-7,TRBV7-8,NA,CASRPVVDSYEQYF,TGTGCCAGCAGACCGGTGGTAGACTCCTACGAGCAGTACTTC
TRBD2,TRBJ2-1,TRBV7-9,NA,CASSTTGGSAYNEQFF,TGTGCCAGCAGTACTACTGGCGGGAGTGCCTACAATGAGCAGTTCTTC
NA,TRBJ2-3,TRBV29-1,NA,CSVKRGHDTDTQYF,TGCAGCGTGAAGCGGGGACACGATACAGATACGCAGTATTTT
TRBD2,TRBJ2-1,TRBV7-6,NA,CASSLRASGRADAEQFF,TGTGCCAGCAGCTTACGGGCTAGCGGGAGGGCCGATGCTGAGCAGTTCTTC
TRBD1,TRBJ2-1,TRBV5-1,NA,CASSLSGTASYNEQFF,TGCGCCAGCAGCCTATCCGGGACAGCATCTTACAATGAGCAGTTCTTC
TRBD1,TRBJ2-3,TRBV5-1,NA,CASSLGGQGETDTQYF,TGCGCCAGCAGCTTGGGGGGACAGGGCGAGACAGATACGCAGTATTTT
TRBD1,TRBJ2-5,TRBV24-1,few,CATSETGTGETQYF,TGTGCCACCAGTGAGACCGGGACAGGGGAGACCCAGTACTTC
TRBD1,TRBJ2-5,TRBV7-3,NA,CASSYTPGTGEETQYF,TGTGCCAGCAGCTACACCCCCGGGACAGGAGAAGAGACCCAGTACTTC
NA,TRBJ2-7,TRBV6-5,once,CASSLGRGPYEQYF,TGTGCCAGCAGTTTGGGGCGGGGGCCCTACGAGCAGTACTTC
NA,TRBJ1-4,TRBV7-9,NA,CASSLDRGTNEKLFF,TGTGCCAGCAGCTTAGATAGGGGGACTAATGAAAAACTGTTTTTT
TRBD1,TRBJ1-1,TRBV28,NA,CASSFPVGQTLNTEAFF,TGTGCCAGCAGTTTCCCCGTGGGACAGACCTTAAACACTGAAGCTTTCTTT
TRBD1,TRBJ1-6,TRBV5-1,NA,CASSFAAGQTFESPLHF,TGCGCCAGCAGCTTCGCCGCGGGACAGACTTTCGAATCACCCCTCCACTTT
NA,TRBJ2-3,TRBV29-1,once,CSAVGGFSTDTQYF,TGCAGCGCCGTGGGGGGTTTCAGCACAGATACGCAGTATTTT
NA,TRBJ2-1,TRBV29-1,NA,CSAGDSYNEQFF,TGCAGCGCCGGGGACTCTTACAATGAGCAGTTCTTC
TRBD1,TRBJ2-1,TRBV6-2/TRBV6-3,NA,CASSYVPGTGISVRDNEQFF,TGTGCCAGCAGTTACGTCCCAGGGACAGGGATTAGTGTCCGGGACAATGAGCAGTTCTTC